This passage covers 28 T cell receptor beta chains from one sample sequenced in a study of blood T cell repertoires in COVID-19. Sequenced by immunoSEQ multiplex PCR; TCRdb stores in-frame clones only, minus some. The table has 310,000 or so clones, roughly 89% seen once. Sequencing input: PBMCs or T cells enriched from blood (not recorded which). These receptor sequences come from a woman aged 18-35 years with acute COVID-19.

This chain connects TRBV30 to TRBJ1-6; D is undetermined. The V end lost 5 bases, the J end lost 3 bases, and 14 bases lay between the germline ends. The CDR3 consists of 15 residues. Germline-derived CDR1 and CDR2 are GTSNPN and SVGIG (reference sequence). The CDR3 DNA reads as TGTGCCTGGGACGGAGGGCAGTTCTATAATTCACCCCTCCACTTT. Protein sequence: CAWDGGQFYNSPLHF.

The chain employs TRBV11-2 and TRBJ2-1, with D uncertain. V was pared by 3 bases and J by 5 bases, with 8 bases between. The CDR3 is 13 residues long. Germline CDR1 is SGHAT and CDR2 is FQNNGV. The CDR3 DNA reads TGTGCCAGCAGCTTCCCCCCTAACAATGAGCAGTTCTTC. Translation: CASSFPPNNEQFF. Filled out from reference TRBV11-2 and TRBJ2-1, the complete variable domain reads EAGVAQSPRYKIIEKRQSVAFWCNPISGHATLYWYQQILGQGPKLLIQFQNNGVVDDSQLPKDRFSAERLKGVDSTLKIQPAKLEDSAVYLCASSFPPNNEQFFGPGTRLTVL.

This clone was counted once. The V call is TRBV6-5, the J call TRBJ1-3, with D uncertain. Trimming shortened V by 4 bases and J by 4 bases, and 14 bases separated the two germline ends. The CDR3 consists of 15 residues. The germline V gene has CDR1 MNHEY and CDR2 SVGAGI. CDR3 sequence reads: CASSLTRQGGNTIYF. Here the CDR3 DNA reads TGTGCCAGCAGTTTGACACGCCAAGGCGGAAACACCATATATTTT.

The table lists this clone with a few counts. The CDR3 sequence: CASMGQGNQPQHF. CDR3 bases: TGTGCCAGCATGGGACAGGGGAATCAGCCCCAGCATTTT. The chain uses TRBV12-3 or TRBV12-4 and TRBJ1-5; 10 nucleotides agree with TRBD1. This CDR3 comprises 13 residues. With 7 bases clipped from V and 4 bases from J, the junction kept 1 base outside the gene matches.

This clone was detected only once. The chain employs TRBV10-3 and TRBJ1-5; D possibly corresponds to TRBD1 (5 bases). Germline CDR1 and CDR2: ENHRY and SYGVKD. CDR3 length equals 13 residues. V was shortened by 11 bases and J by 1 base, with 12 bases between the two germline ends. Here the CDR3 DNA reads TGTGCCTCCTGGGGGGGAAGCAATCAGCCCCAGCATTTT. Its translation: CASWGGSNQPQHF.

The chain has TRBV6-5 and TRBJ2-7; perhaps TRBD1 as D (6 bases). V dropped 6 bases and J dropped 10 bases, with 13 bases sitting between them. Germline loops: CDR1 MNHEY, CDR2 SVGAGI. The CDR3 spans 11 residues. The CDR3 region is CASRIGTLQYF. CDR3 coding DNA: TGTGCCAGCAGAATCGGGACACTTCAGTACTTC.

The CDR3 bases are TGTGCCAGCAGGGGGGACAGGGACGCCTACGAGCAGTACTTC. The encoded protein is CASRGDRDAYEQYF. The rearrangement links TRBV28 to TRBJ2-7; 9 positions match TRBD1. Germline CDR1 is MDHEN and CDR2 is SYDVKM. J was trimmed by 2 bases and V by 6 bases; bases with no gene match: 5. The length of the CDR3 is 14 residues.

The V and J genes are TRBV10-3 and TRBJ2-7; 7 nucleotides line up with TRBD2. Germline V gene data show CDR1 as ENHRY and CDR2 as SYGVKD. Trimming took 4 bases from V and 1 from J; bases not matched to a gene: 7. The CDR3 spans 15 residues. CDR3 bases: TGTGCCATCAGTGGGGTGGGAGCGGGGTCCTACGAGCAGTACTTC. Translated, it gives CAISGVGAGSYEQYF.

This sequence joins TRBV24-1 and TRBJ2-1, with 8 bases lining up with TRBD1. This CDR3 has 15 amino acids. Per the germline V gene, CDR1 is KGHDR and CDR2 is SFDVKD. V was clipped by 5 bases and J by 8 bases; unmatched bases: 10. The CDR3 here is CATSGGGQGAYEQFF. The CDR3 DNA reads as TGTGCCACCAGTGGGGGTGGCCAGGGGGCATATGAGCAGTTCTTC.

This sequence joins TRBV27 and TRBJ2-1, with D unclear. V was trimmed by 2 bases and J by 10 bases, leaving 9 bases between them. Germline lookup yields CDR1 MNHEY and CDR2 SMNVEV (reference sequence). This CDR3 comprises 12 residues. The CDR3 DNA reads as TGTGCCAGCAGTTTAAGTGGCCGAGAGCAGTTCTTC. Its translation: CASSLSGREQFF.

The rearrangement links TRBV3-1 (or the pseudogene TRBV3-2) to TRBJ2-2, with D perhaps TRBD1 (6 bases). The length of the CDR3 is 18 residues. The germline V gene encodes CDR1 LGHDT and CDR2 YNNKEL (reference sequence). The V end was cut by 2 bases, the J end by 2 bases, with 18 bases between. The CDR3 reads CASSQSDRPAVNTGELFF. Written as DNA, the CDR3 is TGTGCCAGCAGCCAATCGGACAGACCGGCTGTAAACACCGGGGAGCTGTTTTTT.

V usage is TRBV6-5 and J usage is TRBJ2-3; D is uncertain. Looked up from germline, CDR1 is MNHEY and CDR2 is SVGAGI. The CDR3 sequence is 15 residues long. The ends were cut back, 10 bases at V and 0 bases at J, with 17 bases in the middle. The CDR3 protein is CATEPLAASTDTQYF. The CDR3 nucleotides read TGTGCCACCGAACCCTTAGCTGCAAGCACAGATACGCAGTATTTT.

The chain joins TRBV6-5 to TRBJ1-3; perhaps TRBD1 as D (5 bases). The germline CDR1 and CDR2 sequences are MNHEY and SVGAGI. The length of the CDR3 is 16 residues. V was clipped by 3 bases and J by 0 bases, with 12 bases between them. This CDR3 is CASSYGAASSGNTIYF. CDR3 nucleotides: TGTGCCAGCAGTTATGGGGCGGCGAGCTCTGGAAACACCATATATTTT.

The chain combines TRBV5-1 with TRBJ2-5; D possibly corresponds to TRBD1 (5 bases). CDR3 length: 15 amino acids. V shed 0 bases and J shed 2 bases, with 11 bases lying between them. The germline CDR1 and CDR2 sequences are SGHRS and YFSETQ. The CDR3 protein is CASSLAGSSQETQYF. The CDR3 DNA reads TGCGCCAGCAGCTTGGCAGGGTCAAGTCAAGAGACCCAGTACTTC. Complete variable domain (other parts from reference TRBV5-1 and TRBJ2-5): KAGVTQTPRYLIKTRGQQVTLSCSPISGHRSVSWYQQTPGQGLQFLFEYFSETQRNKGNFPGRFSGRQFSNSRSEMNVSTLELGDSALYLCASSLAGSSQETQYFGPGTRLLVL.

This clone occurred once. The gene calls are TRBV2 and TRBJ2-5, with 9 bases that match TRBD1. This CDR3 comprises 13 residues. Germline lookup yields CDR1 SNHLY and CDR2 FYNNEI. Germline trimming cut 7 bases from V and 4 bases from J; bases unmatched to any gene: 4. CDR3 residues: CASTRQGVETQYF. In DNA form, the CDR3 reads TGTGCCAGCACCAGACAGGGGGTAGAGACCCAGTACTTC.

The chain couples TRBV5-8 to TRBJ2-1; TRBD2 matches 13 bases. Germline V gives CDR1 SGHTS, CDR2 YDEGEE. This CDR3 has 17 amino acids. The V gene end was trimmed by 3 bases and the J gene end by 8 bases; junction bases not matched to a gene: 11. The CDR3, as DNA: TGTGCCAGCAGCTCGGGGACTAGCGGGATGAGCGCCGATGAGCAGTTCTTC. Translated: CASSSGTSGMSADEQFF.

This clone came up a few times. V gene TRBV29-1 combines with J gene TRBJ1-2, with 7 bases that match TRBD1. V gave up 4 bases and J gave up 3 bases; unmatched junction bases: 11. The CDR3 extends over 15 amino acids. Looked up from germline, CDR1 is SQVTM and CDR2 is ANQGSEA. The CDR3 nucleotides are TGCAGCGTTGTGGGTGAGGGGGCGCGATACTATGGCTACACCTTC. It encodes CSVVGEGARYYGYTF.

The chain employs TRBV3-1 (or the pseudogene TRBV3-2) and TRBJ1-4; 9 nucleotides agree with TRBD1. The trim removed 3 bases at V and 7 bases at J, leaving 6 bases unmatched. CDR3 size: 15 residues. Per the germline V gene, CDR1 is LGHDT and CDR2 is YNNKEL (reference sequence). The chain's CDR3 is CASSQQWDRAEKLFF. CDR3 coding DNA: TGTGCCAGCAGCCAGCAGTGGGACAGGGCTGAAAAACTGTTTTTT.

The CDR3 DNA is TGTGCCACCAGTGATCCTGGCAGCGGACCCTACGAGCAGTACTTC. Its translation: CATSDPGSGPYEQYF. The rearrangement joins TRBV24-1 to TRBJ2-7; a possible D gene is TRBD2 (5 bases). The V end was cut by 3 bases, the J end by 2 bases, with 13 bases between. Per germline, CDR1 KGHDR and CDR2 SFDVKD. This CDR3 contains 15 residues.

V is TRBV6-5 and J is TRBJ2-7, with TRBD1 as a possible D gene (6 bases). The CDR3 has 15 amino acids. The V gene lost 2 bases and the J gene lost 0 bases, with 11 bases spanning the gap. Germline loops: CDR1 MNHEY, CDR2 SVGAGI. CDR3 nucleotide sequence: TGTGCCAGCAGTTACGCGGACAGCAGCTCCTACGAGCAGTACTTC. Translating gives CASSYADSSSYEQYF.

The gene calls are TRBV11-2 and TRBJ1-5; D gene ambiguous. The germline V gene has CDR1 SGHAT and CDR2 FQNNGV. The CDR3 runs 13 residues. V lost 3 bases to trimming and J lost 5 bases, with 8 bases between them. CDR3 coding DNA: TGTGCCAGCAGCTTCGGGAGGGATCAGCCCCAGCATTTT. It encodes CASSFGRDQPQHF.

CDR3 coding DNA: TGTGCCAGCAGTGTCGCGGAGGGACTAGCGACCCTCCAGATGTTCTTC. Protein sequence: CASSVAEGLATLQMFF. This chain joins TRBV25-1 and TRBJ2-1; 10 bases line up with TRBD2. Germline V CDR1 and CDR2: MGHDK, SYGVNS. V lost 4 bases and J lost 15; bases outside the gene matches: 18. This CDR3 has 16 amino acids.

The rearrangement links TRBV12-1 to TRBJ2-3; whether TRBD2, the table's D call, matches the DNA was not checked. TRBV12-1 is a recognized pseudogene. CDR3 length: 17 amino acids. The CDR3 DNA is TGTGCCAGCAGCCCCCGTGGTAGCGAAACGCACTCGGATACGCAGTATTTT. It specifies CASSPRGSETHSDTQYF.

The chain employs TRBV7-6 and TRBJ1-1; a weak D match, TRBD1 (5 bases). V dropped 1 base and J dropped 2 bases, with 11 bases sitting between them. The CDR3 extends over 15 amino acids. Per the germline V gene, CDR1 is SGHVS and CDR2 is FNYEAQ. CDR3 region: CASSLEQGPNTEAFF. DNA of the CDR3: TGTGCCAGCAGCTTAGAGCAGGGCCCCAACACTGAAGCTTTCTTT.

The chain combines TRBV5-1 with TRBJ1-3, with 7 bases that match TRBD1. V shed 3 bases, J shed 0 bases, and the junction held 9 bases outside the gene matches. The CDR3 covers 17 residues. The germline gives CDR1 SGHRS, CDR2 YFSETQ. In nucleotides, the CDR3 is TGCGCCAGCAGCTACGGGGACAGAGAGCCCTCTGGAAACACCATATATTTT. Protein sequence: CASSYGDREPSGNTIYF.

The rearrangement joins TRBV7-9 to TRBJ2-1, with D possibly TRBD2 on 5 matching bases. The germline gives CDR1 SEHNR, CDR2 FQNEAQ (reference sequence). V lost 4 bases to trimming and J lost 0 bases, with 13 bases between them. The CDR3 contains 16 residues. CDR3 DNA: TGTGCCAGCAGCTCCCCCGGGGTAAGCTCCTACAATGAGCAGTTCTTC. Translated: CASSSPGVSSYNEQFF. Full variable domain (missing parts from reference TRBV7-9 and TRBJ2-1): DTGVSQNPRHKITKRGQNVTFRCDPISEHNRLYWYRQTLGQGPEFLTYFQNEAQLEKSRLLSDRFSAERPKGSFSTLEIQRTEQGDSAMYLCASSSPGVSSYNEQFFGPGTRLTVL.

This sequence joins TRBV9 and TRBJ2-2; 10 bases line up with TRBD1. With V trimmed by 4 bases and J by 3 bases, 9 bases remained unmatched. The CDR3 extends over 17 amino acids. The germline V gene has CDR1 SGDLS and CDR2 YYNGEE. CDR3 DNA: TGTGCCAGCAGCCCAAAGACAGGGGGCGTAGACACCGGGGAGCTGTTTTTT. This encodes CASSPKTGGVDTGELFF.

The chain joins TRBV29-1 to TRBJ1-5; possibly TRBD1 for D (6 bases). The CDR3 is 12 amino acids. Trimming stripped 6 bases from V and 6 bases from J, with 12 bases between. In germline, CDR1 is SQVTM, CDR2 ANQGSEA. For the CDR3, the DNA is TGCAGCGTGGGCGGACAGAGTCAGCCCCAGCATTTT. The encoded protein is CSVGGQSQPQHF.